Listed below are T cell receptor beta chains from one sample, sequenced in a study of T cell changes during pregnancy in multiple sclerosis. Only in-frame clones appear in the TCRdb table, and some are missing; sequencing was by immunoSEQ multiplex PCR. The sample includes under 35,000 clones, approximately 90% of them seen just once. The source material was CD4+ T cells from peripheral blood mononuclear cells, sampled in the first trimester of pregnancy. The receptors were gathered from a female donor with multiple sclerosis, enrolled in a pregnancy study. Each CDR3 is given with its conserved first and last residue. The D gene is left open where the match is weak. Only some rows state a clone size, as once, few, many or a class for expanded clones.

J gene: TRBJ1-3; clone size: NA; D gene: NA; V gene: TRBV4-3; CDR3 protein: CASSQGTAGNTIYF; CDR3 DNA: TGCGCCAGCAGCCAAGGGACAGCTGGAAACACCATATATTTT
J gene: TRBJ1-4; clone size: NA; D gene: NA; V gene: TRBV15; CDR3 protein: CATSRGQVGEKLFF; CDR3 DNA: TGTGCCACCAGCAGAGGGCAGGTTGGTGAAAAACTGTTTTTT
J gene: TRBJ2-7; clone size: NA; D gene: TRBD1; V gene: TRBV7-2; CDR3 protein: CASSLARTGLYEQYF; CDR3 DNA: TGTGCCAGCAGCTTAGCCAGGACAGGCCTCTACGAGCAGTACTTC
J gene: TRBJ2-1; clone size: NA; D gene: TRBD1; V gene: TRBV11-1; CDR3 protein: CASSLGNAGGTYNEQFF; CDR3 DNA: TGTGCCAGCAGCTTAGGGAACGCAGGGGGCACCTACAATGAGCAGTTCTTC
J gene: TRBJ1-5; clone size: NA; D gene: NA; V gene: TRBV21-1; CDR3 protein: CASRSILRDRGSFGNQPQHF; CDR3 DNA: TGTGCCAGCCGATCAATACTCCGGGACAGGGGCTCCTTTGGCAATCAGCCCCAGCATTTT
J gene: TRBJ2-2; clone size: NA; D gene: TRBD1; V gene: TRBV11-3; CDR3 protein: CASSEGQGDSGELFF; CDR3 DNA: TGTGCCAGCAGCGAGGGACAGGGTGATTCCGGGGAGCTGTTTTTT
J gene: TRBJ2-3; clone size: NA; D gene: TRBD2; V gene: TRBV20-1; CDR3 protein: CSALLAAFEYF; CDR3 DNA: TGCAGTGCTTTACTAGCGGCCTTCGAGTATTTT
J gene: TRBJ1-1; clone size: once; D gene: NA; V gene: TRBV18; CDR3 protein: CASSLDTEAFF; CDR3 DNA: TGTGCCAGCTCACTAGACACTGAAGCTTTCTTT
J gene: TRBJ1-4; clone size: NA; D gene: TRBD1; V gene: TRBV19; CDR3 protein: CASSTRTGPAYEKLFF; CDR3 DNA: TGTGCCAGTAGTACACGGACAGGCCCGGCCTATGAAAAACTGTTTTTT
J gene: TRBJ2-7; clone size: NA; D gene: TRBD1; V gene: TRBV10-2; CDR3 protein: CASSRPGTGINEQYF; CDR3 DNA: TGCGCCAGCAGCCGTCCCGGGACAGGGATCAACGAGCAGTACTTC
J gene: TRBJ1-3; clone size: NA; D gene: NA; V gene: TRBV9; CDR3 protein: CASRPQDLSSGNTIYF; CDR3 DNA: TGTGCCAGCAGGCCACAGGATTTGAGCTCTGGAAACACCATATATTTT
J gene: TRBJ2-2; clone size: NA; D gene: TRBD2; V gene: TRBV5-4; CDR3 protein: CASSFGGGHNTGELFF; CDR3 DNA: TGTGCCAGCAGCTTCGGCGGGGGGCACAACACCGGGGAGCTGTTTTTT
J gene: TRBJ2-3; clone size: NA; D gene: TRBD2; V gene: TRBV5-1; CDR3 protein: CASSPALSAGGPDTQYF; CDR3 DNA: TGCGCCAGCAGCCCAGCCTTGAGCGCGGGGGGGCCAGATACGCAGTATTTT
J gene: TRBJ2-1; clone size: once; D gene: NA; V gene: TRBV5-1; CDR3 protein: CASSSSGTGYEQFF; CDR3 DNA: TGCGCCAGCAGCTCCTCCGGGACTGGGTATGAGCAGTTCTTC
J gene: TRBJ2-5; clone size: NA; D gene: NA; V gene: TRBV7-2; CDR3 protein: CASSLLLASETQYF; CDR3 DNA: TGTGCCAGCAGCTTACTACTAGCCTCGGAGACCCAGTACTTC
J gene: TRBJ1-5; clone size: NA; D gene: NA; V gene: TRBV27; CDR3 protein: CASNGGQGQPQHF; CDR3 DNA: TGTGCCAGCAACGGGGGGCAGGGTCAGCCCCAGCATTTT
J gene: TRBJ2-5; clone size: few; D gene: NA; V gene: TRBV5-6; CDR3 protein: CASSLRETQYF; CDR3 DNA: TGTGCCAGCAGCTTGCGGGAGACCCAGTACTTC